This entry lists 30 T cell receptor beta chains sequenced from one sample in a study of blood T cell repertoires in COVID-19. Generated by immunoSEQ multiplex PCR, the TCRdb table keeps only in-frame clones and is missing some. The data show 75,000 or so clones, with roughly 80% seen just once and 5.8% held by the top ten. Material for sequencing was peripheral blood. The receptor set was obtained from a man in his 60s with active or convalescent COVID-19.

Only a few counts were recorded for this clone. This chain joins TRBV7-2 and TRBJ1-1, with D perhaps TRBD1 (5 bases). The CDR3 is made up of 14 amino acids. Germline CDR1 is SGHTA and CDR2 is FQGNSA. V shed 3 bases and J shed 4 bases, with 12 bases lying between them. CDR3: CASSFQGVVTEAFF. CDR3 DNA: TGTGCCAGCAGCTTCCAGGGCGTCGTCACTGAAGCTTTCTTT. Using reference TRBV7-2 and TRBJ1-1 for the parts outside the CDR3, the full variable domain is GAGVSQSPSNKVTEKGKDVELRCDPISGHTALYWYRQSLGQGLEFLIYFQGNSAPDKSGLPSDRFSAERTGGSVSTLTIQRTQQEDSAVYLCASSFQGVVTEAFFGQGTRLTVV.

This chain links TRBV29-1 with TRBJ2-3; TRBD1 agrees at 9 bases. V lost 7 bases, J lost 6 bases, and 8 bases stayed unmatched. Germline V gene lookup returns CDR1 SQVTM and CDR2 ANQGSEA. CDR3 size: 13 residues. CDR3 loop: CSAPGTGSDTQYF. The CDR3 nucleotides read TGCAGCGCACCCGGGACAGGGAGCGATACGCAGTATTTT.

This clone was counted between two and nine times. V gene TRBV2 combines with J gene TRBJ2-7; perhaps TRBD2 as D (8 bases). V lost 6 bases and J 0 bases, leaving 18 bases between the germline ends. CDR1 is SNHLY, CDR2 FYNNEI, per germline. CDR3 length: 16 amino acids. In DNA, the CDR3 is TGTGCCAGCAGGCCCCGGGAGGGGGCCTCCTCCTACGAGCAGTACTTC. Protein: CASRPREGASSYEQYF.

V and J are TRBV10-3 and TRBJ2-7; D is ambiguous. The CDR3 covers 11 residues. The germline CDR1 and CDR2 sequences are ENHRY and SYGVKD. The V end was cut by 5 bases, the J end by 5 bases, with 7 bases between. CDR3: CAISRGDEQYF. As DNA, the CDR3 is TGTGCCATCAGTAGAGGAGACGAGCAGTACTTC.

V and J are TRBV6-5 and TRBJ1-1, with D uncertain. V lost 6 bases and J 1 base, leaving 9 bases between the germline ends. CDR1 and CDR2 (germline): MNHEY, SVGAGI. The CDR3 runs to 13 residues. CDR3 loop: CASRGGWNTEAFF. CDR3 bases: TGTGCCAGCAGAGGAGGTTGGAACACTGAAGCTTTCTTT.

This clone was found once. The DNA of the CDR3 is TGTGCCAGCAGCCAAGATCTAGCGAACCACAATGAGCAGTTCTTC. The encoded protein is CASSQDLANHNEQFF. The V and J genes are TRBV4-2 and TRBJ2-1; TRBD2 might be the D (6 bases). The CDR3 has 15 amino acids. Germline-derived CDR1 and CDR2 are LGHNA and YNFKEQ. Trimming cost V 0 bases and J 5 bases, with 11 bases left between them.

The CDR3: CASSQNGAYEQYF. In nucleotides, the CDR3 is TGTGCCAGCAGCCAGAACGGGGCCTACGAGCAGTACTTC. The chain has TRBV5-5 and TRBJ2-7, with TRBD2 as a possible D gene (5 bases). Trimming took 4 bases from V and 2 from J, leaving 10 bases between them. This CDR3 spans 13 amino acids. Per germline, CDR1 SGHKS and CDR2 YYEKEE (reference sequence).

The rearrangement joins TRBV24-1 to TRBJ2-2; TRBD1 matches at 7 bases. V lost 3 bases to trimming and J lost 6 bases; unmatched junction nucleotides: 6. The CDR3 is 15 amino acids. Germline CDR1 KGHDR, CDR2 SFDVKD. The CDR3 here is CATSDPGQRAGELFF. The CDR3 DNA reads as TGTGCCACCAGTGATCCGGGACAGAGGGCCGGGGAGCTGTTTTTT.

V usage is TRBV5-1 and J usage is TRBJ1-1; 8 nucleotides align to TRBD1. The CDR3 is made up of 15 amino acids. Germline V gene sequence: CDR1 SGHRS, CDR2 YFSETQ. V was pared by 4 bases and J by 2 bases, with 7 bases of the junction left unmatched. The CDR3 spells CASSLDRGRNTEAFF. DNA of the CDR3: TGCGCCAGCAGCCTAGACAGGGGAAGAAACACTGAAGCTTTCTTT. Filled out from reference TRBV5-1 and TRBJ1-1, the complete variable domain reads KAGVTQTPRYLIKTRGQQVTLSCSPISGHRSVSWYQQTPGQGLQFLFEYFSETQRNKGNFPGRFSGRQFSNSRSEMNVSTLELGDSALYLCASSLDRGRNTEAFFGQGTRLTVV.

This clone was detected a few times. This chain connects TRBV7-3 to TRBJ1-1, with D tentatively TRBD1 (5 bases). This CDR3 has 16 amino acids. The germline V gene encodes CDR1 SGHTA and CDR2 FQGTGA. The V end lost 6 bases, the J end lost 5 bases, and 22 bases lay between the germline ends. CDR3 nucleotide sequence: TGTGCCAGCAGACCCGTCGTAGGGGAATTGATGACTGAAGCTTTCTTT. Residues: CASRPVVGELMTEAFF. Supplemented by reference TRBV7-3 and TRBJ1-1, the full variable domain reads GAGVSQTPSNKVTEKGKYVELRCDPISGHTALYWYRQSLGQGPEFLIYFQGTGAADDSGLPNDRFFAVRPEGSVSTLKIQRTERGDSAVYLCASRPVVGELMTEAFFGQGTRLTVV.

The chain has TRBV20-1 and TRBJ2-1; 9 bases are shared with TRBD2. The CDR3 totals 15 residues. The J segment lost 4 bases and the V segment lost 3 bases, leaving 7 bases of the junction unmatched. Per the germline V gene, CDR1 is DFQATT and CDR2 is SNEGSKA (reference sequence). The CDR3 spells CSASELAGQYNEQFF. In nucleotides, the CDR3 is TGCAGTGCTAGTGAACTAGCGGGCCAATACAATGAGCAGTTCTTC.

This CDR3 reads CASSYSRAGEDEQFF. CDR3 DNA sequence: TGTGCCAGCAGTTACTCTAGAGCGGGGGAAGATGAGCAGTTCTTC. The rearrangement links TRBV6-5 to TRBJ2-1; 8 bases are shared with TRBD2. J was trimmed by 8 bases and V by 0 bases; bases with no gene match: 6. Germline assignment: CDR1 MNHEY and CDR2 SVGAGI. CDR3 length: 15 amino acids.

V gene TRBV7-2 combines with J gene TRBJ1-2, with D possibly TRBD1 on 5 matching bases. The CDR3 sequence is 16 residues long. V was cut by 2 bases and J by 6 bases, with 19 bases left in between. Germline V gives CDR1 SGHTA, CDR2 FQGNSA. CDR3 DNA: TGTGCCAGCAGCTTATTGTGGTGGGGGGAGCGGGATGGCTACACCTTC. The encoded protein is CASSLLWWGERDGYTF.

This clone was recorded at least ten times. The chain employs TRBV5-6 and TRBJ2-7, with no clear D. V gave up 0 bases and J gave up 2 bases, with 9 bases separating them. CDR3 length equals 14 residues. The germline gives CDR1 SGHDT, CDR2 YYEEEE. The CDR3 coding sequence is TGTGCCAGCAGCTTGGCTGGCAGTGCCTACGAGCAGTACTTC. This codes for CASSLAGSAYEQYF.

The chain has TRBV6-5 and TRBJ1-2, with a possible D match to TRBD1 (6 bases). The V gene's germline CDR1 is MNHEY and CDR2 SVGAGI. The CDR3 sequence is 12 residues long. The CDR3 is CATGQINYGYTF. The CDR3 bases are TGTGCAACAGGGCAAATTAACTATGGCTACACCTTC.

V and J are TRBV18 and TRBJ1-1; 7 bases line up with TRBD1. Germline loops: CDR1 KGHSH, CDR2 LQKENI. This CDR3 comprises 15 residues. J gave up 1 base and V 4 bases, and 6 bases lay outside the gene matches. CDR3 amino acids: CASSQEQGRNTEAFF. CDR3 sequence (DNA): TGTGCCAGCTCACAGGAACAGGGGCGGAACACTGAAGCTTTCTTT.

This chain joins TRBV6-5 and TRBJ2-2, with a weak D call TRBD1 (5 bases). The V end was cut by 8 bases, the J end by 7 bases, with 11 bases between. The CDR3 is 12 amino acids. The germline V gene has CDR1 MNHEY and CDR2 SVGAGI. CDR3 residues: CASRQTDGELFF. CDR3 sequence (DNA): TGTGCCAGCCGACAGACCGACGGGGAGCTGTTTTTT.

The chain uses TRBV7-2 and TRBJ1-1; no definite D call. The CDR3 sequence is 15 residues long. Trimming shortened V by 1 base and J by 5 bases, and 14 bases separated the two germline ends. Per germline, CDR1 SGHTA and CDR2 FQGNSA. The CDR3 coding sequence is TGTGCCAGCAGCTTAGACGTCTCACGTCGGACTGAAGCTTTCTTT. Protein sequence: CASSLDVSRRTEAFF.

This clone was detected only once. The V and J genes are TRBV7-2 and TRBJ2-1; 8 bases fit TRBD2. The CDR3 covers 12 residues. Germline CDR1 SGHTA, CDR2 FQGNSA. With 6 bases clipped from V and 15 bases from J, the junction kept 10 bases outside the gene matches. CDR3 DNA: TGTGCCAGCAGTAAAGACGGGGGGGTTCGGTTCTTC. It is translated as CASSKDGGVRFF.

This clone showed up just once. The V and J genes are TRBV9 and TRBJ2-2; the match to TRBD2 covers 10 bases. Germline CDR1 reads SGDLS; CDR2 reads YYNGEE. CDR3 length equals 15 residues. Unmatched junction bases numbered 3, after V lost 3 bases and J lost 4 bases. CDR3 amino acids: CASSETSGPTGELFF. DNA of the CDR3: TGTGCCAGCAGCGAGACTAGCGGGCCCACCGGGGAGCTGTTTTTT.

The chain combines TRBV4-2 with TRBJ2-1; 10 nucleotides align to TRBD2. The CDR3 length is 19 residues. CDR1 is LGHNA and CDR2 is YNFKEQ in the germline V gene. V was clipped by 0 bases and J by 8 bases; unmatched bases: 16. The CDR3 DNA reads as TGTGCCAGCAGCCAAGATATGAGCGGGGGGGCCGGTTTTGGCTATGAGCAGTTCTTC. Protein sequence: CASSQDMSGGAGFGYEQFF.

The V call is TRBV16, the J call TRBJ2-7; 7 bases are a match to TRBD1. The CDR3 has 14 residues. Germline V gene lookup returns CDR1 KGHSY and CDR2 FQNENV. Trimming cost V 2 bases and J 7 bases; bases outside gene matches: 8. This chain's CDR3 is CASSQTNRGREQYF. The CDR3 DNA reads TGTGCCAGCAGCCAAACGAACAGGGGTAGGGAGCAGTACTTC.

The chain links TRBV19 to TRBJ1-2; TRBD1 matches 7 bases. The CDR3 covers 14 residues. Losses at the gene ends were 7 bases for V and 8 bases for J; bases not matched to a gene: 13. The germline V gene encodes CDR1 LNHDA and CDR2 SQIVND (reference sequence). CDR3 in amino acids: CASIPQGEGVGYTF. The CDR3 nucleotides read TGTGCCAGTATCCCTCAGGGGGAAGGGGTCGGCTACACCTTC.

The gene calls are TRBV10-1 and TRBJ2-2; 9 nucleotides line up with TRBD1. With 7 bases clipped from V and 0 bases from J, the junction kept 12 bases outside the gene matches. Looked up from germline, CDR1 is WNHNN and CDR2 is SYGVQD (reference sequence). The CDR3 contains 18 residues. CDR3 region: CASILRDRVRSNTGELFF. The CDR3 bases are TGCGCCAGCATTCTCCGGGACAGGGTAAGGTCGAACACCGGGGAGCTGTTTTTT.

This chain uses TRBV3-1 (or the pseudogene TRBV3-2) with TRBJ1-2; 9 bases map to TRBD1. The CDR3 spans 15 residues. V lost 4 bases, J lost 4 bases, and 7 bases stayed unmatched. Germline V gene sequence: CDR1 LGHDT, CDR2 YNNKEL (reference sequence). The DNA of the CDR3 is TGTGCCAGCAGCCTTTCACAGGGGGCAGGCTATGGCTACACCTTC. Encoded protein: CASSLSQGAGYGYTF.

This clone has a handful of counts. The chain couples TRBV18 to TRBJ2-7, with unresolved D. In germline, CDR1 is KGHSH, CDR2 LQKENI. This CDR3 is built from 14 residues. V was clipped by 3 bases and J by 1 base, with 10 bases between them. The CDR3, as DNA: TGTGCCAGCTCACCGTCGCAGTGGTCCTACGAGCAGTACTTC. Translated: CASSPSQWSYEQYF.

The V and J genes are TRBV6-2 or TRBV6-3 and TRBJ2-7; a possible D gene is TRBD1 (8 bases). Trimming shortened V by 6 bases and J by 5 bases, and 32 bases separated the two germline ends. This CDR3 is built from 19 residues. In germline, CDR1 is MNHEY, CDR2 SVGEGT. CDR3 nucleotides: TGTGCCAGCAGCCAAATGTCCCGAGACAGGGGACTACGGGCCCACGAGCAGTACTTC. Amino acid sequence: CASSQMSRDRGLRAHEQYF.

The chain is built from TRBV5-6 and TRBJ1-6; 7 bases fit TRBD1. Unmatched junction bases numbered 5, after V lost 2 bases and J lost 3 bases. The CDR3 runs 16 residues. CDR1 SGHDT and CDR2 YYEEEE come from the germline V gene. The CDR3 sequence is CASSFTRDSYNSPLHF. In nucleotides, the CDR3 is TGTGCCAGCAGCTTTACCCGGGACAGCTATAATTCACCCCTCCACTTT.

The chain couples TRBV30 to TRBJ2-7; 7 nucleotides line up with TRBD1. After removal of 0 bases from V and 3 bases from J, the junction contained 11 bases not matched to a gene. The CDR3 has 16 residues. Per germline, CDR1 GTSNPN and CDR2 SVGIG (reference sequence). For the CDR3, the DNA is TGTGCCTGGAGTGTAACGGAGAGGGGGCCCAGCTACGAGCAGTACTTC. This gives the protein CAWSVTERGPSYEQYF.

The chain employs TRBV21-1 and TRBJ1-5. TRBV21-1 is tagged as a pseudogene. The CDR3 totals 11 residues. The CDR3 region is CASRGVKPQHF. CDR3 nucleotide sequence: TGTGCCAGCCGGGGGGTTAAACCCCAGCATTTT.